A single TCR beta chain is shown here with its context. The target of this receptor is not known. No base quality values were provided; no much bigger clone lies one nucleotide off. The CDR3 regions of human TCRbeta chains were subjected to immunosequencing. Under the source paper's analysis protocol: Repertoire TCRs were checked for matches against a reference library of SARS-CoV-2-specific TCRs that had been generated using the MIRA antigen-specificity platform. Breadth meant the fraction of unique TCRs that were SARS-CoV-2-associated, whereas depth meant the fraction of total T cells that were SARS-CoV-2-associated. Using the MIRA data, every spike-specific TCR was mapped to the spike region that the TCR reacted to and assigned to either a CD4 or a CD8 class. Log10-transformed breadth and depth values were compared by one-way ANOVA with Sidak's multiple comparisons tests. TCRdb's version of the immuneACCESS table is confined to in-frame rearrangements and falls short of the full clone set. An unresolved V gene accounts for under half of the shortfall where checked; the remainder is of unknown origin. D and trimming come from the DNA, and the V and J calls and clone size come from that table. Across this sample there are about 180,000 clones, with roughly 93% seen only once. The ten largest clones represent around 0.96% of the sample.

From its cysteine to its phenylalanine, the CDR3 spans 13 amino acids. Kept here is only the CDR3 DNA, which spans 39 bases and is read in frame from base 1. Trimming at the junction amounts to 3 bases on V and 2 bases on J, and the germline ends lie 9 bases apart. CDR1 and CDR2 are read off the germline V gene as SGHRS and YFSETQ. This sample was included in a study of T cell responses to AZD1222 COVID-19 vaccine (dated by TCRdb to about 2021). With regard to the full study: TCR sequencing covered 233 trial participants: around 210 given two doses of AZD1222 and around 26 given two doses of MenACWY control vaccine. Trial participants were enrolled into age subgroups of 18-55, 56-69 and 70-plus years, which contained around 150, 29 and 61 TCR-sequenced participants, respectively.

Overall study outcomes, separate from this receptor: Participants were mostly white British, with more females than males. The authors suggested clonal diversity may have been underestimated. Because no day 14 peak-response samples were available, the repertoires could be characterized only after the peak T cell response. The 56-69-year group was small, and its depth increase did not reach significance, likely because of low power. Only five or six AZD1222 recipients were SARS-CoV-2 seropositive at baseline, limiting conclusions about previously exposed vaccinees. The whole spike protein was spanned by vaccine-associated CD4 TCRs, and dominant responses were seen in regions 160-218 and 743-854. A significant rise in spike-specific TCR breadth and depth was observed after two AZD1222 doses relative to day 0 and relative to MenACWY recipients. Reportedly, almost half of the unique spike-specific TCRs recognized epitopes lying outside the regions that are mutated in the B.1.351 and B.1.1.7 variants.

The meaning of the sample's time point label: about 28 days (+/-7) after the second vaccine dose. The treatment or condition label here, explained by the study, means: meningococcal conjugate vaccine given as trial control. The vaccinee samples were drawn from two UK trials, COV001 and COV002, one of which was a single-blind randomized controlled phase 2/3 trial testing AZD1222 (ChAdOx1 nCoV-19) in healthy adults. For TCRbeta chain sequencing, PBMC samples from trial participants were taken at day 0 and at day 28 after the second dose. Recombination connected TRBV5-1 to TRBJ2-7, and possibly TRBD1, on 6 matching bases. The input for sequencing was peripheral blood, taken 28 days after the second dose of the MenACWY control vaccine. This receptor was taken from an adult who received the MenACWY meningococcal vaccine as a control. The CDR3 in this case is CASSYGQTYEQYF. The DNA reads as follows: TGCGCCAGCAGCTACGGACAGACCTACGAGCAGTACTTC.